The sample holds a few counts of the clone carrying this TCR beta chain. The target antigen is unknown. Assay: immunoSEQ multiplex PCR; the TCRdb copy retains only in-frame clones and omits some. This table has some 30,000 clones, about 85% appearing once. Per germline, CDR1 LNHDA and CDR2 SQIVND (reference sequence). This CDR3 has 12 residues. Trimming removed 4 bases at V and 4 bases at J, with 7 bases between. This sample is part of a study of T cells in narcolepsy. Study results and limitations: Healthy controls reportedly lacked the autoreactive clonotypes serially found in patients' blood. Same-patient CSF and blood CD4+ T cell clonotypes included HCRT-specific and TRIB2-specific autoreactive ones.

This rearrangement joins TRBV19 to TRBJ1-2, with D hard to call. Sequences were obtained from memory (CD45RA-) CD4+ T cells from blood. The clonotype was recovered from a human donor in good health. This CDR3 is CASSRFSYGYTF. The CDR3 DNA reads TGTGCCAGTAGTAGATTCTCCTATGGCTACACCTTC.